The 6 T cell receptor beta chains reported below all come from one sample, sequenced in a study of metastatic and nonmetastatic thyroid tumors. MiXCR re-clonotyped the PCR reads for TCRdb. The sample lists some 8,400 clones; under 35% were seen once. All patients were untreated before thyroid surgery. The sample comprised tumor tissue. These receptors were collected from a male donor with papillary thyroid cancer or a benign thyroid nodule (not recorded which). Some clones in this sample may be carry-over from other donors' samples.

V is TRBV6-2 or TRBV6-3 and J is TRBJ1-1; D call uncertain. Germline V gene data show CDR1 as MNHEY and CDR2 as SVGEGT. The CDR3 covers 14 residues. Trimming removed 2 bases from V and 3 bases from J, with 10 bases in between. CDR3 sequence: CASSYGFGDTEAFF. DNA for the CDR3: TGTGCCAGCAGTTACGGGTTTGGGGACACTGAAGCTTTCTTT.

The sample holds a few counts of this clone. The gene calls are TRBV9 and TRBJ2-1; D might be TRBD1 (7 bases). The CDR3 has 16 residues. In germline, CDR1 is SGDLS, CDR2 YYNGEE. The ends were cut back, 4 bases at V and 1 base at J, with 15 bases in the middle. CDR3 sequence reads: CASSPTTGRSYNEQFF. CDR3 in DNA: TGTGCCAGCAGCCCCACGACAGGGAGGTCCTACAATGAGCAGTTCTTC. Together with reference TRBV9 and TRBJ2-1, the CDR3 gives the full variable domain: DSGVTQTPKHLITATGQRVTLRCSPRSGDLSVYWYQQSLDQGLQFLIQYYNGEERAKGNILERFSAQQFPDLHSELNLSSLELGDSALYFCASSPTTGRSYNEQFFGPGTRLTVL.

A few counts support this clone. V usage is TRBV11-2 and J usage is TRBJ2-1, with D perhaps matching TRBD2 (5 bases). Trimming took 7 bases from V and 8 from J, leaving 9 bases between them. The CDR3 has 11 amino acids. CDR1 and CDR2 (germline): SGHAT, FQNNGV. The CDR3, as DNA: TGTGCCAGCAAGGACTGGGATGAGCAGTTCTTC. It specifies CASKDWDEQFF.

The V gene is TRBV10-2, the J gene TRBJ1-2; TRBD1 matches at 7 bases. CDR3 length: 14 amino acids. The J segment lost 7 bases and the V segment lost 0 bases, leaving 5 bases of the junction unmatched. Germline values: CDR1 WSHSY, CDR2 SAAADI. CDR3 loop: CASSESETGFGYTF. For the CDR3, the DNA is TGCGCCAGCAGTGAGTCAGAGACAGGGTTTGGCTACACCTTC.

This clone was seen a handful of times. The chain combines TRBV28 with TRBJ2-2; D is uncertain. CDR3 length equals 14 residues. Germline CDR1 reads MDHEN; CDR2 reads SYDVKM. Trimming removed 6 bases at V and 8 bases at J, with 16 bases between. CDR3 bases: TGTGCCAGCAGCCGAACGAGTGCAGCGGGGGAGCTGTTTTTT. Translated: CASSRTSAAGELFF. The full variable domain, in which reference TRBV28 and TRBJ2-2 provide the parts outside the CDR3, is DVKVTQSSRYLVKRTGEKVFLECVQDMDHENMFWYRQDPGLGLRLIYFSYDVKMKEKGDIPEGYSVSREKKERFSLILESASTNQTSMYLCASSRTSAAGELFFGEGSRLTVL.

This clone was counted only a few times. The V gene is TRBV27, the J gene TRBJ2-2; 9 bases fit TRBD1. The V gene end was trimmed by 3 bases and the J gene end by 3 bases; junction bases not matched to a gene: 5. The germline gives CDR1 MNHEY, CDR2 SMNVEV (reference sequence). The CDR3 sequence is 16 residues long. CDR3 in amino acids: CASSFGTGLDTGELFF. The CDR3, as DNA: TGTGCCAGCAGTTTTGGGACAGGGTTGGACACCGGGGAGCTGTTTTTT.